Listed below are T cell receptor beta chains from one sample, sequenced in a study of T cell clonotyping in hematopoietic cell transplantation. Only in-frame clones appear in the TCRdb table, and some are missing; sequencing was by immunoSEQ multiplex PCR. The repertoire holds 5,500 to 8,000 clones, with 95% to 96% as singletons. This specimen was PBMCs, taken 30 days after allogeneic stem cell transplant. Every receptor here comes from a male patient aged 35-55 years who had an allogeneic stem cell transplant from a related donor, so the T cells may come from the graft donor. Some clones in this sample may be carry-over from other donors' samples. The CDR3 runs from the conserved cysteine through the conserved F or W. A D gene is named only where the DNA matches it firmly.

D gene: .; V gene: TRBV30; J gene: TRBJ1-2; CDR3 DNA: TGTGCCTCCTTTATGGGGGGCAGAACGTATGGCTACACCTTC; CDR3 protein: CASFMGGRTYGYTF
D gene: .; V gene: TRBV11-2; J gene: TRBJ1-2; CDR3 DNA: TGTGCCAGCAGCCCGCGAGGGGTCACGGACGATGGCTACACCTTC; CDR3 protein: CASSPRGVTDDGYTF
D gene: .; V gene: TRBV14; J gene: TRBJ2-7; CDR3 DNA: TGTGCCAGCAGCCAAGCACAGTCCAACTCCTACGAGCAGTACTTC; CDR3 protein: CASSQAQSNSYEQYF
D gene: TRBD1; V gene: TRBV4-1; J gene: TRBJ1-1; CDR3 DNA: TGCGCCAGCAGGGGGACAGGGATGGGGATGAACACTGAAGCTTTCTTT; CDR3 protein: CASRGTGMGMNTEAFF
D gene: .; V gene: TRBV6-4; J gene: TRBJ2-3; CDR3 DNA: TGTGCCAGCAGTGTCGTGGGCACAGATACGCAGTATTTT; CDR3 protein: CASSVVGTDTQYF
D gene: TRBD2; V gene: TRBV9; J gene: TRBJ2-5; CDR3 DNA: TGTGCCTCGGGGGGGGAAGAGACCCAGTACTTC; CDR3 protein: CASGGEETQYF
D gene: .; V gene: TRBV4-3; J gene: TRBJ1-3; CDR3 DNA: TGCGCCAGCAGCCAAGAGGACTGGGTTGATGGAAACACCATATATTTT; CDR3 protein: CASSQEDWVDGNTIYF
D gene: TRBD1; V gene: TRBV5-1; J gene: TRBJ1-4; CDR3 DNA: TGCGCCAGCAGCCCACAGCCGACAGGGGGTGATGAAAAACTGTTTTTT; CDR3 protein: CASSPQPTGGDEKLFF
D gene: .; V gene: TRBV30; J gene: TRBJ1-6; CDR3 DNA: TGTGCCTGGAGTGTTCCGCTTAATTCACCCCTCCACTTT; CDR3 protein: CAWSVPLNSPLHF
D gene: .; V gene: TRBV4-2; J gene: TRBJ1-2; CDR3 DNA: TGTGCCAGCAGCCCTTCCGCCGGGGAGTTCTATGGCTACACCTTC; CDR3 protein: CASSPSAGEFYGYTF
D gene: .; V gene: TRBV5-1; J gene: TRBJ1-4; CDR3 DNA: TGCGCCAGCAGCTCTCAGGGCCCTCTGGCTAATGAAAAACTGTTTTTT; CDR3 protein: CASSSQGPLANEKLFF
D gene: .; V gene: TRBV19; J gene: TRBJ2-3; CDR3 DNA: TGTGCCAGTAGTATCGCGGATACGCAGTATTTT; CDR3 protein: CASSIADTQYF
D gene: TRBD2; V gene: TRBV6-5; J gene: TRBJ2-5; CDR3 DNA: TGTGCCAGCAGTTTCGGGACTAGCGGGGGACAAGAGACCCAGTACTTC; CDR3 protein: CASSFGTSGGQETQYF
D gene: TRBD1; V gene: TRBV7-2; J gene: TRBJ1-3; CDR3 DNA: TGTGCCAGCAGCTTATACCCAGGGGGCTCTGGAAACACCATATATTTT; CDR3 protein: CASSLYPGGSGNTIYF